These 27 T cell receptor beta chains share one sample of origin, sequenced in a study of vaccination and CD4 T cells after COVID-19. For these receptors, no antigen is known. The Oncomine TCR Beta short-read assay was what sequenced the DNA obtained from cultured CD4+ T cells. TCRdb redid the calling of the PCR reads with MiXCR, one entry per CDR3 protein. The sample has thousands of distinct CDR3 sequences; about 70% are singletons. Described treatment: roughly 10-day PBMC culture with coronavirus spike peptide pools or control peptides (ViraFEST assay). Specimen: CD4+ T cells from blood, cultured in vitro, collected before SARS-CoV-2 vaccination. The receptors come from a human donor who had recovered from COVID-19.

The chain employs TRBV27 and TRBJ2-2; D may match TRBD1 or TRBD2 (6 bases each). Germline values: CDR1 MNHEY, CDR2 SMNVEV (reference sequence). The CDR3 has 20 amino acids. The V gene lost 0 bases and the J gene lost 7 bases, with 27 bases spanning the gap. The DNA for the CDR3 is TGTGCCAGCAGTTTATCGGACTACGGGGGCCGGCCGGGTTTATACGGGGAGCTGTTTTTT. Translated, it gives CASSLSDYGGRPGLYGELFF.

This chain uses TRBV14 with TRBJ2-5; D gene uncertain. The CDR3 spans 14 residues. Per the germline V gene, CDR1 is SGHDN and CDR2 is FVKESK. V lost 1 base, J lost 0 bases, and 6 bases lay in between. CDR3 in amino acids: CASSQASYQETQYF. The CDR3 DNA reads as TGTGCCAGCAGCCAAGCATCGTACCAAGAGACCCAGTACTTC.

The chain is built from TRBV4-3 and TRBJ1-2, with D possibly being TRBD1 (5 bases). Germline V gene data show CDR1 as LGHNA and CDR2 as YSLEER. This CDR3 has 15 residues. V was pared by 0 bases and J by 3 bases, with 11 bases between. The CDR3 DNA is TGCGCCAGCAGCCAAGATGGCGGGACCTACTATGGCTACACCTTC. Its translation is CASSQDGGTYYGYTF.

The rearrangement uses TRBV5-4 and TRBJ1-6, with TRBD1 matching 7 bases. J was trimmed by 5 bases and V by 4 bases; bases with no gene match: 12. The CDR3 extends over 17 amino acids. Germline lookup yields CDR1 SGHNT and CDR2 YYREEE (reference sequence). The CDR3 here is CASSRLKTGANNSPLHF. Here the CDR3 DNA reads TGTGCCAGCAGCCGGTTAAAAACAGGGGCGAATAATTCACCCCTCCACTTT.

The rearrangement joins TRBV27 to TRBJ1-5, with D tentatively TRBD1 (6 bases). The germline gives CDR1 MNHEY, CDR2 SMNVEV (reference sequence). This CDR3 is built from 14 residues. Deletions cut 5 bases from V and 5 bases from J, with 13 bases between. This CDR3 reads CASSQGQPYQPQHF. The CDR3 DNA is TGTGCCAGCAGTCAAGGACAGCCTTATCAGCCCCAGCATTTT.

This chain joins TRBV2 and TRBJ1-5, with TRBD1 identical over 9 bases. V lost 6 bases, J lost 6 bases, and 6 bases stayed unmatched. This CDR3 is built from 14 residues. Germline assignment: CDR1 SNHLY and CDR2 FYNNEI. The CDR3 DNA is TGTGCCAGCAGGCACAGGGGGCGCACTCAGCCCCAGCATTTT. Encoded protein: CASRHRGRTQPQHF.

The chain joins TRBV6-1 to TRBJ2-1; TRBD2 matches at 10 bases. The V gene's germline CDR1 is MNHNS and CDR2 SASEGT. The CDR3 consists of 14 residues. J gave up 5 bases and V 6 bases, and 4 bases lay outside the gene matches. The CDR3 spells CASRGLASNNEQFF. For the CDR3, the DNA is TGTGCCAGCAGGGGACTAGCGTCGAACAATGAGCAGTTCTTC.

The genes are TRBV6-1 and TRBJ1-2, with TRBD1 as a possible D gene (6 bases). Trimming removed 6 bases at V and 4 bases at J, with 12 bases between. The CDR3 runs 13 residues. Looked up from germline, CDR1 is MNHNS and CDR2 is SASEGT. The CDR3 reads CASSNGQSYGYTF. The DNA for the CDR3 is TGTGCCAGCAGCAACGGACAGAGCTATGGCTACACCTTC.

The chain couples TRBV20-1 to TRBJ1-1; TRBD1 matches at 12 bases. The junction had 7 bases not matched to a gene; V was cut back by 4 bases and J by 1 base. Germline V gene data show CDR1 as DFQATT and CDR2 as SNEGSKA (reference sequence). The CDR3 totals 16 residues. In nucleotides, the CDR3 is TGCAGTGCTATACCGGGACAGGGGGCTGCGAACACTGAAGCTTTCTTT. Its translation is CSAIPGQGAANTEAFF.

This clonotype was seen a few times. The V gene is TRBV7-6, the J gene TRBJ2-2; D gene uncertain. The germline V gene has CDR1 SGHVS and CDR2 FNYEAQ. The CDR3 has 13 amino acids. V was shortened by 5 bases and J by 5 bases, with 9 bases between the two germline ends. The CDR3 DNA reads as TGTGCCAGCAGCACTCAAGAGACCGGGGAGCTGTTTTTT. Its translation is CASSTQETGELFF. Using reference TRBV7-6 and TRBJ2-2 for the parts outside the CDR3, the full variable domain is GAGVSQSPRYKVTKRGQDVALRCDPISGHVSLYWYRQALGQGPEFLTYFNYEAQQDKSGLPNDRFSAERPEGSISTLTIQRTEQRDSAMYRCASSTQETGELFFGEGSRLTVL.

This chain joins TRBV14 and TRBJ2-5; D is unclear. CDR1 and CDR2 (germline): SGHDN, FVKESK. V lost 1 base, J lost 7 bases, and 7 bases lay in between. This CDR3 has 12 amino acids. The CDR3 loop is CASSQVVGTQYF. The DNA for the CDR3 is TGTGCCAGCAGCCAAGTAGTTGGGACCCAGTACTTC. Filled out from reference TRBV14 and TRBJ2-5, the complete variable domain reads EAGVTQFPSHSVIEKGQTVTLRCDPISGHDNLYWYRRVMGKEIKFLLHFVKESKQDESGMPNNRFLAERTGGTYSTLKVQPAELEDSGVYFCASSQVVGTQYFGPGTRLLVL.

A single count supports this clonotype. The chain joins TRBV4-1 to TRBJ1-2, with unresolved D. The CDR3 has 15 residues. Germline-derived CDR1 and CDR2 are MGHRA and YSYEKL. Trimming cost V 0 bases and J 3 bases, with 11 bases left between them. The CDR3 protein is CASSQERAIYYGYTF. CDR3 nucleotide sequence: TGCGCCAGCAGCCAAGAAAGGGCAATTTACTATGGCTACACCTTC.

CDR3 residues: CASSYLREANYGYTF. CDR3 sequence (DNA): TGTGCCAGCAGTTACCTCCGGGAAGCTAACTATGGCTACACCTTC. J is TRBJ1-2 and V is TRBV28, with no clear D. Deletions cut 4 bases from V and 0 bases from J, with 12 bases between. This CDR3 region has 15 residues. Germline assignment: CDR1 MDHEN and CDR2 SYDVKM.

The chain is built from TRBV11-3 and TRBJ2-1, with TRBD2 matching over 9 bases. V lost 5 bases and J lost 10; bases outside the gene matches: 12. This CDR3 has 15 residues. Per the germline V gene, CDR1 is SGHNT and CDR2 is YENEEA. The CDR3 loop reads CASSQNGPTSGEQFF. As DNA, the CDR3 is TGTGCCAGCAGCCAAAACGGGCCAACTAGCGGGGAGCAGTTCTTC.

The chain uses TRBV12-3 or TRBV12-4 and TRBJ1-5; D not resolved. The CDR3 spans 12 residues. The V end lost 7 bases, the J end lost 5 bases, and 9 bases lay between the germline ends. The CDR3 sequence: CASTYSDQPQHF. In nucleotides, the CDR3 is TGTGCCAGCACCTACAGCGATCAGCCCCAGCATTTT.

The chain is built from TRBV7-2 and TRBJ1-6; perhaps TRBD1 as D (5 bases). V shed 5 bases and J shed 8 bases, with 22 bases lying between them. The CDR3 covers 17 residues. The V gene's germline CDR1 is SGHTA and CDR2 FQGNSA. CDR3 in amino acids: CASSDLLSGGGYSPLHF. CDR3 coding DNA: TGTGCCAGCAGCGACCTCTTATCGGGGGGTGGTTATTCACCCCTCCACTTT. Full variable domain (rest looked up from reference TRBV7-2 and TRBJ1-6): GAGVSQSPSNKVTEKGKDVELRCDPISGHTALYWYRQSLGQGLEFLIYFQGNSAPDKSGLPSDRFSAERTGGSVSTLTIQRTQQEDSAVYLCASSDLLSGGGYSPLHFGNGTRLTVT.

In this sample, this clonotype turned up once. The chain recombines TRBV7-3 with TRBJ2-3, with no clear D. The germline V gene encodes CDR1 SGHTA and CDR2 FQGTGA. This CDR3 is built from 14 residues. V shed 5 bases and J shed 8 bases, with 17 bases lying between them. The CDR3 loop reads CASSDPRAPGTQYF. The CDR3, as DNA: TGTGCCAGCAGCGACCCCCGTGCCCCGGGTACGCAGTATTTT.

The chain has TRBV7-9 and TRBJ2-5; no definite D call. V gave up 1 base and J gave up 8 bases, with 5 bases separating them. The CDR3 is made up of 11 amino acids. CDR1 SEHNR and CDR2 FQNEAQ come from the germline V gene (reference sequence). CDR3 in DNA: TGTGCCAGCAGCTTAGACATCACCCAGTACTTC. It translates to CASSLDITQYF.

V usage is TRBV19 and J usage is TRBJ1-5; D is unresolved. The CDR3 has 11 residues. V dropped 5 bases and J dropped 10 bases, with 9 bases sitting between them. Germline V gene lookup returns CDR1 LNHDA and CDR2 SQIVND (reference sequence). The CDR3 DNA sequence: TGTGCCAGTAGTGGGCACGGCCCCCAGCATTTT. Translation: CASSGHGPQHF. Full variable domain (remainder filled in from reference TRBV19 and TRBJ1-5): DGGITQSPKYLFRKEGQNVTLSCEQNLNHDAMYWYRQDPGQGLRLIYYSQIVNDFQKGDIAEGYSVSREKKESFPLTVTSAQKNPTAFYLCASSGHGPQHFGDGTRLSIL.

This chain uses TRBV20-1 with TRBJ1-6, with a tentative D call TRBD1 (5 bases). The V gene's germline CDR1 is DFQATT and CDR2 SNEGSKA (reference sequence). Deletions cut 0 bases from V and 7 bases from J, with 16 bases between. The CDR3 runs 16 residues. The DNA of the CDR3 is TGCAGTGCTAGAGAACCGTACGGGACCTTAAATTCACCCCTCCACTTT. It specifies CSAREPYGTLNSPLHF.

This chain links TRBV6-2 or TRBV6-3 with TRBJ1-1; maybe TRBD1 (6 bases). The CDR3 has 16 amino acids. Germline CDR1 and CDR2: MNHEY and SVGEGT. Between the trimmed V and J ends, which lost 3 bases and 2 bases, there was a span of 16 bases. The CDR3 protein is CASSYDSKGVNTEAFF. CDR3 in DNA: TGTGCCAGCAGTTATGATAGTAAGGGGGTAAACACTGAAGCTTTCTTT.

The chain combines TRBV7-9 with TRBJ1-1; a weak D match, TRBD1 (5 bases). Trimming cost V 5 bases and J 7 bases, with 11 bases left between them. The CDR3 is made up of 12 amino acids. The germline V gene encodes CDR1 SEHNR and CDR2 FQNEAQ (reference sequence). CDR3 nucleotide sequence: TGTGCCAGCAGCCTGACAGAAATTGAAGCTTTCTTT. Translated: CASSLTEIEAFF.

This CDR3 reads CASSNLAGGGAQYF. In nucleotides, the CDR3 is TGTGCCAGCAGTAATCTAGCGGGGGGAGGAGCCCAGTACTTC. The rearrangement joins TRBV6-2 or TRBV6-3 to TRBJ2-5, with 11 bases that match TRBD2. CDR1 MNHEY and CDR2 SVGEGT come from the germline V gene. The CDR3 length is 14 residues. The trim removed 5 bases at V and 9 bases at J, leaving 8 bases unmatched.

This clonotype has a single count. The genes are TRBV19 and TRBJ1-5; D may be TRBD1 (5 bases). V was shortened by 6 bases and J by 6 bases, with 12 bases between the two germline ends. CDR3 length equals 13 residues. CDR1 and CDR2 (germline): LNHDA, SQIVND (reference sequence). The CDR3 here is CASRAQGPQPQHF. Written as DNA, the CDR3 is TGTGCCAGTAGGGCCCAGGGACCTCAGCCCCAGCATTTT.

The CDR3 region is CASSYSGLAGLEQYF. The CDR3 DNA reads as TGTGCCAGCAGTTACTCAGGACTAGCGGGCCTCGAGCAGTACTTC. This chain uses TRBV6-2 or TRBV6-3 with TRBJ2-7; 11 nucleotides line up with TRBD2. The CDR3 runs to 15 residues. CDR1 and CDR2 (germline): MNHEY, SVGEGT. V shed 0 bases, J shed 6 bases, and the junction held 4 bases outside the gene matches.

This chain links TRBV29-1 with TRBJ1-5; the D gene is possibly TRBD1 (5 bases). Trimming took off 7 bases at V and 1 base at J, with 8 bases between the two ends. Germline V gives CDR1 SQVTM, CDR2 ANQGSEA. This CDR3 comprises 12 residues. CDR3 region: CSAGDSNQPQHF. The CDR3 region has the DNA TGCAGCGCTGGGGACAGCAATCAGCCCCAGCATTTT. Variable domain in full (rest from reference TRBV29-1 and TRBJ1-5): SAVISQKPSRDICQRGTSLTIQCQVDSQVTMMFWYRQQPGQSLTLIATANQGSEATYESGFVIDKFPISRPNLTFSTLTVSNMSPEDSSIYLCSAGDSNQPQHFGDGTRLSIL.

The chain combines TRBV20-1 with TRBJ2-7; D possibly corresponds to TRBD1 (7 bases). The length of the CDR3 is 13 residues. The V end lost 2 bases, the J end lost 3 bases, and 11 bases lay between the germline ends. In germline, CDR1 is DFQATT, CDR2 SNEGSKA (reference sequence). This chain's CDR3 is CSARWQGGYEQYF. In DNA form, the CDR3 reads TGCAGTGCTAGATGGCAGGGGGGCTACGAGCAGTACTTC.